The T cell receptor beta chain under discussion was sequenced for a study of blood T cell repertoires in COVID-19 (dated by TCRdb to 2020 to 2022). About the investigation overall: Collaborator samples came from the United States, Italy and Spain and covered acute and convalescent phases of COVID-19. The repertoires were released in a freely available public database meant as a resource for research on the immune response to SARS-CoV-2. The sample metadata nearly always contained a de-identified subject ID, COVID-19 status, age in years and sex. The samples were drawn from two sources: the first 160 participants of the ongoing ImmuneRACE study, and 1,000 to 1,500 subjects contributed by 6 global collaborators. The dataset comprised deeply sampled blood TCRbeta repertoires from subjects exposed to, actively infected with, or recovered from COVID-19. Where HLA class I and class II types were available, the types were taken from metadata supplied by the sample provider, not from assay-based typing. The prospective study material was composed of cDNA or gDNA derived from T cells, B-cell-depleted T cells, or PBMCs. General findings and caveats noted by the study authors: Clinical and demographic metadata were provided uncurated, with the amount varying by source and participant.

The immunoSEQ Assay, a bias-controlled multiplex PCR, was used to amplify TCRbeta CDR3 regions from genomic DNA. Per the authors' processing: Nucleated cell counts per sample were estimated from amplification of reference gene primers within the assay. To quantify the absolute abundance of each unique TCRbeta CDR3 rearrangement, sequence reads were collapsed and filtered. For each sample, productive Simpson clonality was calculated as the square root of Simpson's diversity index over productive rearrangements. In its TCRdb copy, this immuneACCESS table keeps in-frame sequences only and misses some clones. Where compared with another copy, unresolved V genes explain less than half of these, and the others have no known cause. The V and J calls and clone size come from that table; D and trimming were worked out from the DNA. The sample records more than 350,000 clones, 80% to 90% of which are singletons. About 1% of the sample is taken by the ten largest.

Participants in the prospective study were enrolled through a virtual design, were aged roughly 18 to 100 years, and lived in approximately 25 United States geographic areas. Cohort assignment in the prospective study relied on participant-reported clinical history from a screening survey and a study questionnaire. Recovered participants in ImmuneRACE Cohort 3 were defined by two consecutive negative NP/OP PCR tests, clearance by a healthcare professional, or resolution of symptoms. Mobile phlebotomists in the prospective study collected whole blood, serum and a nasopharyngeal or oropharyngeal swab from every participant. Over a roughly two-month period, participants in the prospective study had the option of providing additional blood draws and questionnaires. Before DNA extraction, blood samples from the prospective study were shipped at room temperature or frozen. With regard to this clone: Its specific antigen is unknown. Base qualities are not at hand, and no much larger clone is one base apart.

From the cysteine up to the phenylalanine, the CDR3 has a length of 14 residues. The only DNA kept is the CDR3, 42 bases in frame from the first base. V trim: 5 bases; J trim: 8 bases; unmatched bases: 6. CDR1 is given as SGHVS and CDR2 as FQNEAQ, both from the germline V gene. The receptor was derived from a man younger than 35 who had recovered from COVID-19. Sequenced input: PBMCs or T cells enriched from blood (not recorded which). The rearranged segments are TRBV7-8 and TRBJ1-2; TRBD1 fits 12 bases in the junction. The DNA sequence follows: TGTGCCAGCAGCGGAGGGACAGGGGGCGAAGGCTACACCTTC. Translated, it gives CASSGGTGGEGYTF.